This TCR beta chain was captured by sequencing in a study of blood T cell repertoires in COVID-19. The repertoire was sequenced with immunoSEQ multiplex PCR; TCRdb's copy has only in-frame clones and lacks some. The sample has 200,000 or so clones, around nine tenths seen once. Germline CDR1 and CDR2: SGHRS and YFSETQ. V was cut by 0 bases and J by 6 bases, with 13 bases left in between. This CDR3 has 15 amino acids. This sequence originates from a woman aged 25 to 39 who had been exposed to COVID-19. The chain is built from TRBV5-1 and TRBJ2-1; TRBD1 might be the D (6 bases). The sequencing input was PBMCs or T cells enriched from blood (not recorded which). The DNA of the CDR3 is TGCGCCAGCAGCTTGGCAGGGGCGCAAGTCAATGAGCAGTTCTTC. Translation gives CASSLAGAQVNEQFF.